This T cell receptor beta chain was documented in a study of cytomegalovirus exposure and HLA in healthy donors. Vbeta (60) and Jbeta (13) primers were used in the PCR. Produced via immunoSEQ multiplex PCR; TCRdb's table is partial and in-frame only. Of 95,000 to 100,000 clones in the sample, 75% were seen once. Study outcomes and limitations: TCR beta chains numbering 164 were designated cytomegalovirus-associated. The number of N-insertions in an Asian-associated ancestry cluster was reportedly below the roughly 620-donor mean in a later analysis. In a later analysis, about 17,000 TCR beta sequences were associated with HLA alleles at 0.05 false discovery rate. Solely CMV serostatus was available to characterize immune exposure.

To note about this clone: The antigen is not known.

V lost 0 bases, J lost 7 bases, and 12 bases stayed unmatched. The CDR3 has 17 residues. Germline V gene data show CDR1 as MNHEY and CDR2 as SMNVEV (reference sequence). The clonotype comes from a man over 45 in good health and CMV-seronegative. The chain couples TRBV27 to TRBJ1-5; 7 positions agree with TRBD1. Sequencing was done on a sample of PBMCs. Written as DNA, the CDR3 is TGTGCCAGCAGTTTATCTTCGGGCAGGGGGGCGGCCCAGCCCCAGCATTTT. It yields the protein CASSLSSGRGAAQPQHF.